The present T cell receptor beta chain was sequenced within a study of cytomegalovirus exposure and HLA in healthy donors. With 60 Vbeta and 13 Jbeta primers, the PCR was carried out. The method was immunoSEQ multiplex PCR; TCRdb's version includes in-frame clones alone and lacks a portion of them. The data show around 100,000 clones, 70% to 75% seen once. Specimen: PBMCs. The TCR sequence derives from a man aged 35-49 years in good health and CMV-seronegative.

CDR3 sequence reads: CASSLRAGQGNYGYTF. CDR3 nucleotides: TGTGCCAGCAGCTTACGAGCGGGACAGGGGAACTATGGCTACACCTTC. V gene TRBV7-2 combines with J gene TRBJ1-2, with 10 positions matching TRBD1. Germline V lookup: CDR1 SGHTA, CDR2 FQGNSA. V was clipped by 2 bases and J by 2 bases; unmatched bases: 5. The CDR3 is made up of 16 amino acids.